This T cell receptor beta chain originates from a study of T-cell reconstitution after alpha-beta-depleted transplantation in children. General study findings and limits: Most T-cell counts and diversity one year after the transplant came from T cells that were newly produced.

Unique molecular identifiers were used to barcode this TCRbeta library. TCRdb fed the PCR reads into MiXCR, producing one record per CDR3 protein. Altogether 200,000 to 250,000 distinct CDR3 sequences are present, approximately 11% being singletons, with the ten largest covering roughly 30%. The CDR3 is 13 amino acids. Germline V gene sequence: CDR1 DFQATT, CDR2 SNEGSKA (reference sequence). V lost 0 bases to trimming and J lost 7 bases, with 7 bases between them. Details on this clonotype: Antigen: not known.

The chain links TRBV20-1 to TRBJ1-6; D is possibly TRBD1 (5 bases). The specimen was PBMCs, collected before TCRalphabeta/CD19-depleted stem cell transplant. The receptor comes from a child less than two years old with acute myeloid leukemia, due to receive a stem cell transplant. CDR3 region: CSARDRTNSPLHF. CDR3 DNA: TGCAGTGCTAGAGATCGGACAAATTCACCCCTCCACTTT.